This T cell receptor beta chain is from a study of CXCR3-negative and CXCR3-positive naive CD8 T cells. Findings and caveats of the study: Comparison of naive cells showed more hydrophobic TRB CDR3s in CXCR3-positive than in CXCR3-negative naive cells.

Remarks on this clonotype: Its antigen remains unknown.

This CDR3 is built from 14 residues. Germline CDR1 and CDR2: DFQATT and SNEGSKA (reference sequence). UMI labels and 5' RACE were used to prepare the TRB cDNA libraries. TCRdb reprocessed the 5' RACE reads and stores each CDR3 protein as one record, lacking DNA. This sample's clone table lists around 88,000 distinct CDR3 sequences. At hundreds of thousands of cells each, triplicate sorts were carried out for each CD8+ T cell subset. The CD45RO-CCR7+CD27+CD95- phenotype denoted naive CD8+ T cells. The source is a human donor in good health. Some clones in this sample may be carry-over from other donors' samples. Specimen: naive CXCR3+ CD8+ T cells from blood. Documented subset: CD45RO-CCR7+CD27+CD95- naive CD8+ T cells expressing CXCR3 (TNR3+). The chain uses TRBV20-1 and TRBJ2-7; lacking DNA, the TRBD1 call made by TCRdb goes unchecked. The CDR3 sequence is CSTHGQSIVYEQYF.